The entry below gives a single TCR beta chain sequence along with its context. This table comes from immunoSEQ multiplex PCR, and its TCRdb copy is limited to in-frame clones, with some not included. The table has around 97,000 clones, 90% seen once. Germline CDR1 MNHEY, CDR2 SMNVEV (reference sequence). V was clipped by 6 bases and J by 11 bases; unmatched bases: 13. The CDR3 runs 14 residues. The data originate from a study of T cell changes during pregnancy in multiple sclerosis. The chain couples TRBV27 to TRBJ2-5; 9 nucleotides agree with TRBD1. Sequenced material: peripheral blood, taken in the second trimester of pregnancy. The TCR comes from a female donor in good health, enrolled as a control in a pregnancy study. In DNA form, the CDR3 reads TGTGCCAGCAGCCGCTGGGTGACAGGGGGGGAGCAGTACTTC. Its translation is CASSRWVTGGEQYF.